This T cell receptor (beta chain) was retrieved from a study of OX40 agonist ivuxolimab in advanced cancers. Turning to the study itself: Prior therapy, whether anti-PD-1, anti-PD-L1 or anti-CTLA-4, was allowed, and less than 45% had some. Study outcomes and limitations: Circulating CD4+ and CD8+ T cells showed clonal expansion by week 6 at 0.1 to 3.0 mg/kg. Partial responders receiving 0.1-3.0 mg/kg showed among the lowest clonal expansion.

As concerns this clone: Antigen: not known.

Method: immunoSEQ multiplex PCR; TCRdb's copy keeps in-frame clones and lacks some. The sample gives 65,000 to 95,000 clones, roughly 80% of which show up once; 0.45% to 0.65% is in the top ten. The germline V gene has CDR1 SGHRS and CDR2 YFSETQ. The CDR3 runs to 12 residues. V was cut by 2 bases and J by 1 base, with 3 bases left in between. The chain joins TRBV5-1 to TRBJ1-1; D gene uncertain. This sample comprised CD4+ or CD8+ T cells sorted from blood, obtained in a trial of the OX40 agonist ivuxolimab. The TCR originated in an adult with an advanced solid tumor such as melanoma, head and neck, liver or kidney cancer. This chain's CDR3 is CASSFQNTEAFF. The CDR3 coding sequence is TGCGCCAGCAGCTTCCAGAACACTGAAGCTTTCTTT.